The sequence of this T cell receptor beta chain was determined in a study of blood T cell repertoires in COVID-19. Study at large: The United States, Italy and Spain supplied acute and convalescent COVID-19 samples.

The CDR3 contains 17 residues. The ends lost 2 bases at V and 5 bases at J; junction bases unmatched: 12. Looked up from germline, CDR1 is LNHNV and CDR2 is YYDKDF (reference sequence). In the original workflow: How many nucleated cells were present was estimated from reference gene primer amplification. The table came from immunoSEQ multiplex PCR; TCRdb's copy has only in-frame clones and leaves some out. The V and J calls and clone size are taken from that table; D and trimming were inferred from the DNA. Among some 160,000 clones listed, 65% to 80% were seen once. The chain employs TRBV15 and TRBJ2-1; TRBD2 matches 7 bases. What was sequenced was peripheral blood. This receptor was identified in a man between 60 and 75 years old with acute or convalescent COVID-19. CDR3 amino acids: CATSRRGAGEGNNEQFF. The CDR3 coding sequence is TGTGCCACCAGCAGAAGGGGTGCGGGAGAAGGAAACAATGAGCAGTTCTTC.